These 26 T cell receptor beta chains originate from one sample sequenced in a study of shared clonotypes between healthy human individuals. The protocol was immunoSEQ multiplex PCR, while the TCRdb copy is restricted to in-frame clones and leaves out a portion. The sample carries fewer than 600,000 clones, around 77% recorded once. Sequences were obtained from PBMCs. The receptors originated from a woman in her thirties or forties in good health. Some clones in this sample may be carry-over from other donors' samples.

The chain carries TRBV18 and TRBJ2-5; D unclear. CDR1 KGHSH and CDR2 LQKENI come from the germline V gene. The CDR3 loop spans 12 amino acids. Trimming left V 3 bases short and J 5 bases short, with 7 bases between. CDR3: CASSPEVETQYF. As DNA, the CDR3 is TGTGCCAGCTCACCCGAGGTGGAGACCCAGTACTTC.

The rearrangement joins TRBV19 to TRBJ1-1, with 7 bases aligning to TRBD1. Per germline, CDR1 LNHDA and CDR2 SQIVND (reference sequence). V lost 1 base to trimming and J lost 6 bases; unmatched junction nucleotides: 8. The CDR3 covers 15 residues. For the CDR3, the DNA is TGTGCCAGTAGTATAGTTGCAGGGGGGAGCGCTGAAGCTTTCTTT. Translating it yields CASSIVAGGSAEAFF.

A single count supports this clone. The rearrangement joins TRBV5-1 to TRBJ2-1, with TRBD2 matching over 7 bases. This CDR3 spans 16 amino acids. After removal of 0 bases from V and 4 bases from J, the junction contained 7 bases not matched to a gene. From germline, CDR1 is SGHRS and CDR2 YFSETQ. CDR3 bases: TGCGCCAGCAGCTTGGAGCCAGCGGGGATATACAATGAGCAGTTCTTC. It encodes CASSLEPAGIYNEQFF.

This sequence joins TRBV19 and TRBJ1-5; TRBD1 might be the D (5 bases). Between the trimmed V and J ends, which lost 5 bases and 9 bases, there was a span of 26 bases. The V gene's germline CDR1 is LNHDA and CDR2 SQIVND (reference sequence). The CDR3 has 17 residues. The CDR3 DNA sequence: TGTGCCAGTAGTGCGAATTCCGGGGGGATGATGTATCGGCCCCAGCATTTT. As protein: CASSANSGGMMYRPQHF.

J is TRBJ1-2 and V is TRBV7-9; TRBD1 agrees at 10 bases. The CDR3 is made up of 15 amino acids. Germline lookup yields CDR1 SEHNR and CDR2 FQNEAQ (reference sequence). The V segment lost 6 bases and the J segment 3 bases; nucleotides outside the gene matches: 7. The CDR3 here is CASRLGQGVHYGYTF. CDR3 DNA sequence: TGTGCCAGCAGACTTGGACAGGGGGTTCACTATGGCTACACCTTC.

This clone was detected many times. This chain joins TRBV5-1 and TRBJ2-5; D tentatively reads TRBD1 or TRBD2 (5 bases each). V was shortened by 0 bases and J by 7 bases, with 22 bases between the two germline ends. The CDR3 totals 17 residues. Germline assignment: CDR1 SGHRS and CDR2 YFSETQ. The CDR3 nucleotides read TGCGCCAGCAGCTTGGGCCCCTCGGGACCCACCTTTGGGACCCAGTACTTC. Protein product: CASSLGPSGPTFGTQYF. Drawing the rest from reference TRBV5-1 and TRBJ2-5, the complete variable domain is KAGVTQTPRYLIKTRGQQVTLSCSPISGHRSVSWYQQTPGQGLQFLFEYFSETQRNKGNFPGRFSGRQFSNSRSEMNVSTLELGDSALYLCASSLGPSGPTFGTQYFGPGTRLLVL.

The count of this clone is one. The chain links TRBV6-5 to TRBJ2-3; D possibly uses TRBD1 or TRBD2 (7 bases each). The germline CDR1 and CDR2 sequences are MNHEY and SVGAGI. V was trimmed by 4 bases and J by 3 bases, leaving 11 bases between them. The CDR3 sequence is 14 residues long. In DNA, the CDR3 is TGTGCCAGCAGTTCTCAGGGGGGGACAGATACGCAGTATTTT. It codes for CASSSQGGTDTQYF.

As DNA, the CDR3 is TGCGCCAGCAGCTTGGCGTCTAGCGGGGCTAACGAGCAGTACTTC. It yields the protein CASSLASSGANEQYF. The chain is built from TRBV5-1 and TRBJ2-7, with TRBD2 matching 9 bases. CDR1 and CDR2 from the germline V gene are SGHRS and YFSETQ. V dropped 0 bases and J dropped 5; count of bases not matched to a gene: 6. The CDR3 is made up of 15 amino acids.

The V gene is TRBV4-1, the J gene TRBJ2-4; 13 bases line up with TRBD2. The CDR3 covers 18 residues. The V gene's germline CDR1 is MGHRA and CDR2 YSYEKL. J gave up 5 bases and V 1 base, and 8 bases lay outside the gene matches. The CDR3 here is CASSQVRTSGSRENIQYF. CDR3 DNA sequence: TGCGCCAGCAGCCAAGTCCGGACTAGCGGGAGTAGGGAAAACATTCAGTACTTC.

V gene TRBV27 combines with J gene TRBJ2-7, with a weak D call TRBD1 (5 bases). The length of the CDR3 is 11 residues. Trimming took off 6 bases at V and 3 bases at J, with 6 bases between the two ends. Per germline, CDR1 MNHEY and CDR2 SMNVEV (reference sequence). CDR3 region: CASRDSYEQYF. The CDR3 bases are TGTGCCAGCAGAGACAGCTACGAGCAGTACTTC.

This chain connects TRBV7-8 to TRBJ2-1; TRBD2 matches at 7 bases. Trimming cost V 0 bases and J 3 bases; bases outside gene matches: 2. Per the germline V gene, CDR1 is SGHVS and CDR2 is FQNEAQ. This CDR3 has 15 amino acids. CDR3 nucleotides: TGTGCCAGCAGCTTAGCTCTAGCGGACTACAATGAGCAGTTCTTC. Translation gives CASSLALADYNEQFF.

The chain recombines TRBV28 with TRBJ2-5; 9 bases align to TRBD1. The J segment lost 0 bases and the V segment lost 7 bases, leaving 9 bases of the junction unmatched. Germline V gives CDR1 MDHEN, CDR2 SYDVKM. The CDR3 runs 16 residues. The CDR3 region has the DNA TGTGCCAGCACCGCACCGGGACAGGGAGACCAAGAGACCCAGTACTTC. It encodes CASTAPGQGDQETQYF. Complete variable domain (other parts from reference TRBV28 and TRBJ2-5): DVKVTQSSRYLVKRTGEKVFLECVQDMDHENMFWYRQDPGLGLRLIYFSYDVKMKEKGDIPEGYSVSREKKERFSLILESASTNQTSMYLCASTAPGQGDQETQYFGPGTRLLVL.

This clone was observed a handful of times. Only one base separates this from a far larger clonotype, so it likely reflects a read error. V usage is TRBV7-9 and J usage is TRBJ1-2; D not certain. The length of the CDR3 is 13 residues. Per the germline V gene, CDR1 is SEHNR and CDR2 is FQNEAQ (reference sequence). V shed 5 bases and J shed 4 bases, with 11 bases lying between them. CDR3: CASSIGSLYGYTF. The CDR3 DNA reads as TGTGCCAGCAGCATCGGCTCCCTCTATGGCTACACCTTC.

The chain uses TRBV7-9 and TRBJ1-2, with 9 positions matching TRBD1. From germline, CDR1 is SEHNR and CDR2 FQNEAQ (reference sequence). The CDR3 runs to 15 residues. With 0 bases clipped from V and 6 bases from J, the junction kept 5 bases outside the gene matches. The CDR3 DNA reads TGTGCCAGCAGCTTAGCTACAAGGACAGGGGATGGCTACACCTTC. Its protein is CASSLATRTGDGYTF.

About this clone itself: One base separates it from a far larger clone, so it is likely a read error. The chain joins TRBV28 to TRBJ2-5; no definite D call. The germline CDR1 and CDR2 sequences are MDHEN and SYDVKM. This CDR3 is built from 14 residues. The V gene lost 7 bases and the J gene lost 2 bases, with 14 bases spanning the gap. CDR3 amino acids: CASNRLGGQETQYF. CDR3 nucleotides: TGTGCCAGCAACCGGCTGGGTGGGCAAGAGACCCAGTACTTC. Using reference TRBV28 and TRBJ2-5 for the parts outside the CDR3, the full variable domain is DVKVTQSSRYLVKRTGEKVFLECVQDMDHENMFWYRQDPGLGLRLIYFSYDVKMKEKGDIPEGYSVSREKKERFSLILESASTNQTSMYLCASNRLGGQETQYFGPGTRLLVL.

The chain recombines TRBV7-9 with TRBJ2-5, with D perhaps TRBD2 (6 bases). Trimming removed 1 base from V and 4 bases from J, with 16 bases in between. Germline V gene sequence: CDR1 SEHNR, CDR2 FQNEAQ (reference sequence). This CDR3 contains 16 residues. The CDR3 DNA is TGTGCCAGCAGCTTAGGACTAGTAGGTTCTATAGAGACCCAGTACTTC. This sequence encodes CASSLGLVGSIETQYF.

The chain recombines TRBV30 with TRBJ2-7; D not certain. Looked up from germline, CDR1 is GTSNPN and CDR2 is SVGIG (reference sequence). This CDR3 spans 12 amino acids. The V end lost 0 bases, the J end lost 4 bases, and 7 bases lay between the germline ends. The CDR3 DNA sequence: TGTGCCTGGAGTGTATACGGTTACGAGCAGTACTTC. It encodes CAWSVYGYEQYF.

The chain combines TRBV5-4 with TRBJ2-5; 7 bases match TRBD1. The CDR3 is made up of 13 amino acids. Trimming at V came to 2 bases and at J to 4 bases, leaving 2 bases not matched to a gene. Germline V lookup: CDR1 SGHNT, CDR2 YYREEE (reference sequence). The CDR3, as DNA: TGTGCCAGCAGCTTCCGGACAGGAGAGACCCAGTACTTC. Translating gives CASSFRTGETQYF.

The J gene is TRBJ2-3, the V gene TRBV7-2, with TRBD2 identical over 15 bases. V lost 5 bases and J lost 8; bases outside the gene matches: 5. Looked up from germline, CDR1 is SGHTA and CDR2 is FQGNSA. The CDR3 runs to 15 residues. The CDR3 is CASSRTSGREGTQYF. CDR3 nucleotides: TGTGCCAGCAGCCGGACTAGCGGGAGGGAGGGTACGCAGTATTTT.

V is TRBV4-2 and J is TRBJ2-1, with D unclear. The V end was cut by 4 bases, the J end by 0 bases, with 13 bases between. CDR1 LGHNA and CDR2 YNFKEQ come from the germline V gene. The CDR3 has 16 amino acids. CDR3: CASSPSVRISYNEQFF. CDR3 coding DNA: TGTGCCAGCAGCCCCTCCGTGCGGATCTCCTACAATGAGCAGTTCTTC.

This chain links TRBV18 with TRBJ1-5; the match to TRBD1 covers 12 bases. This CDR3 region has 18 residues. From germline, CDR1 is KGHSH and CDR2 LQKENI. The junction had 15 bases not matched to a gene; V was cut back by 6 bases and J by 6 bases. CDR3 nucleotide sequence: TGTGCCAGCTCCACCAACGGCCCGGGACAGGGGGCATTTCAGCCCCAGCATTTT. Translated: CASSTNGPGQGAFQPQHF.

This clone was seen just once. The chain couples TRBV11-1 to TRBJ2-1; D uncertain. The CDR3 contains 14 residues. Germline-derived CDR1 and CDR2 are SGHAT and FQDESV (reference sequence). The ends were cut back, 1 base at V and 8 bases at J, with 12 bases in the middle. The CDR3 sequence: CASSLGFSRDEQFF. The CDR3 DNA follows: TGTGCCAGCAGCTTAGGTTTTAGTAGGGATGAGCAGTTCTTC.

This rearrangement joins TRBV7-9 to TRBJ2-7, with D possibly TRBD2 on 5 matching bases. The CDR3 is made up of 15 amino acids. V was cut by 5 bases and J by 1 base, with 15 bases left in between. The germline V gene has CDR1 SEHNR and CDR2 FQNEAQ (reference sequence). The CDR3 loop is CASSVSTDSSYEQYF. The CDR3 region has the DNA TGTGCCAGCAGCGTCTCTACGGACTCATCCTACGAGCAGTACTTC.

The genes are TRBV7-9 and TRBJ1-2; 8 bases are shared with TRBD1. In germline, CDR1 is SEHNR, CDR2 FQNEAQ (reference sequence). J was trimmed by 8 bases and V by 0 bases; bases with no gene match: 5. CDR3 length: 14 amino acids. The CDR3 spells CASSLAGTGEGYTF. The CDR3 region has the DNA TGTGCCAGCAGCTTAGCCGGGACAGGAGAAGGCTACACCTTC.

Points on this clone: This sequence may be a read error, since a much larger clone differs from it by one base. The V call is TRBV11-2, the J call TRBJ2-1; no firm D call. Trimming shortened V by 8 bases and J by 6 bases, and 8 bases separated the two germline ends. The CDR3 runs to 11 residues. Looked up from germline, CDR1 is SGHAT and CDR2 is FQNNGV. CDR3 protein: CASGQFNEQFF. In DNA, the CDR3 is TGTGCCAGCGGCCAATTCAATGAGCAGTTCTTC. Complete variable domain (other parts from reference TRBV11-2 and TRBJ2-1): EAGVAQSPRYKIIEKRQSVAFWCNPISGHATLYWYQQILGQGPKLLIQFQNNGVVDDSQLPKDRFSAERLKGVDSTLKIQPAKLEDSAVYLCASGQFNEQFFGPGTRLTVL.

Worth noting for this clone: This CDR3 is also generated by other DNA sequences in the sample. J is TRBJ2-7 and V is TRBV7-2; D gene uncertain. This CDR3 has 13 amino acids. Germline CDR1 and CDR2: SGHTA and FQGNSA. V was clipped by 5 bases and J by 3 bases, with 11 bases between them. In DNA, the CDR3 is TGTGCCAGCAGCCTCGACCCCGGCTACGAGCAGTACTTC. Protein product: CASSLDPGYEQYF.